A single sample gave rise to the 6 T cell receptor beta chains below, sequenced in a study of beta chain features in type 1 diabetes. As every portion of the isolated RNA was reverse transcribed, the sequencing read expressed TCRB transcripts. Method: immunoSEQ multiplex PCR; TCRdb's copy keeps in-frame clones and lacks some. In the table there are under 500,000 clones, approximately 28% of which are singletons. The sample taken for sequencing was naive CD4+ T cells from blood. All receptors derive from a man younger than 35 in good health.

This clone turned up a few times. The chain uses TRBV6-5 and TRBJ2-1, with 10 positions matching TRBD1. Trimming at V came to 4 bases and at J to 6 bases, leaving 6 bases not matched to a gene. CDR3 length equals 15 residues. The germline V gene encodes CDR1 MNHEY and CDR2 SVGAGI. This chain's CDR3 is CASSSGQGEGNEQFF. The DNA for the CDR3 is TGTGCCAGCAGTTCTGGACAGGGGGAAGGCAATGAGCAGTTCTTC.

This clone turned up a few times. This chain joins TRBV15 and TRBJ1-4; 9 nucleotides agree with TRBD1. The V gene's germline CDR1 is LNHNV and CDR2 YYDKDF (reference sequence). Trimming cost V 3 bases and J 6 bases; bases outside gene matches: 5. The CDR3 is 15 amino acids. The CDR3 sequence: CATSRQQGAYEKLFF. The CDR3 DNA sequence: TGTGCCACCAGCAGGCAACAGGGGGCGTATGAAAAACTGTTTTTT.

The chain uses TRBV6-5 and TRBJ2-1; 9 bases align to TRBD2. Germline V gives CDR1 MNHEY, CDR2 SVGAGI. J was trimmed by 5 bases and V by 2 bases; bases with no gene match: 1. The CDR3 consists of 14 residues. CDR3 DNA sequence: TGTGCCAGCAGTTACGGACTAGCGCACAATGAGCAGTTCTTC. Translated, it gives CASSYGLAHNEQFF.

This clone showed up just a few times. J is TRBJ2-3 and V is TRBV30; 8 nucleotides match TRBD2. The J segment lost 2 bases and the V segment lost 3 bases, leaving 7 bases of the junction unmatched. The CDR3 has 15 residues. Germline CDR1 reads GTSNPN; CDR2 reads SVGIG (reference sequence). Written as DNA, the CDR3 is TGTGCCTGGAGCCAGGCGGGAGGTAACACAGATACGCAGTATTTT. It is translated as CAWSQAGGNTDTQYF.

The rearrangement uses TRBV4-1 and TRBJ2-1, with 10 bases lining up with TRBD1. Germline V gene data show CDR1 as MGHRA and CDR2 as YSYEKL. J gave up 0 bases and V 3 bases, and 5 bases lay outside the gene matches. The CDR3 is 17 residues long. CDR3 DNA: TGCGCCAGCAGCCAGGGACAGGGGACGAGCTCCTACAATGAGCAGTTCTTC. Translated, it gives CASSQGQGTSSYNEQFF.

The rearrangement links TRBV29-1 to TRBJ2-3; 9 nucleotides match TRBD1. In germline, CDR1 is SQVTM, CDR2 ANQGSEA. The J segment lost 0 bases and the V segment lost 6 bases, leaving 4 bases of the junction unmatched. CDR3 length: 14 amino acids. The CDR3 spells CSVRDRASTDTQYF. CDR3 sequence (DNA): TGCAGCGTCAGGGACAGGGCCAGCACAGATACGCAGTATTTT.